The T cell receptor beta chain under discussion was sequenced for a study of shared clonotypes between healthy human individuals (dated by TCRdb to the early 2020s). Some background on the complete study: The cohort included a few men and a couple of women between 18 and 49 years of age. To increase sequencing depth and limit assay-specific biases, TCR repertoire library preparation and sequencing were carried out by different laboratories using diverse techniques. Each donor's leukapheresis produced roughly between roughly 0.85 and 9.5 billion PBMCs. The study deeply sequenced blood TCR repertoires of 5 or 6 healthy adults to estimate repertoire size and the extent of clonotype sharing between individuals. Per donor, three plates each were used for CD4 naive and CD4 memory, two for CD8 naive, and one for CD8 memory.

CD8 naive samples consisted of CD45RO-negative cells that were positively selected for CCR7, yielding a CD45RA+CCR7+ population without TemRA cells. The donors were healthy, HIV-negative adults who had no recently reported acute infections or vaccinations. Only Caucasian adults living in Nashville, Tennessee, USA were represented among the donors. Blood was collected by leukapheresis, and PBMCs were isolated by Ficoll-Histopaque density gradient centrifugation and then cryopreserved in liquid nitrogen vapor phase. Analytical flow cytometry was used to check the purity and quantity of each magnetically sorted T cell population. Genomic DNA was isolated from every sorted fraction and measured by UV absorbance on a Nanodrop 2000c. The investigation overall reported the following: Clonotypes shared by all four sorted-subset donors showed higher generation probabilities than non-shared clonotypes. When several donors were compared, the shared fraction of clonotypes was about 5.4% for naive CD4, about 4% for naive CD8, more than 2% for memory CD4, and 0.4% for memory CD8. Sampling was limited to blood, and TCR repertoires in tissue likely differ from TCR repertoires in blood. Pairwise subsampling indicated that sequencing depth was expected to affect the degree of clonotype sharing among donors. The genetic and exposure-history diversity represented was limited by the small number of donors. Incomplete sequencing was indicated by rarefaction of sorted-subset datasets, despite the large sequencing depth. Naive subsets generally had larger estimated clonotype richness than memory subsets.

Using the deep immunoSEQ assay, multiplex PCR amplified TCR CDR3 regions from genomic DNA. For each cell subset, the extracted genomic DNA was distributed evenly across all wells of several immunoSEQ 96-well plates, and each plate served as one replicate. For sorted subsets, around 200 ng genomic DNA, equal to about 30,000 T cell genomes, was loaded into each replicate PCR. Purified libraries were measured with a Qubit 3.0 fluorometer, size-checked on a Bioanalyzer 2100, and measured again with the KAPA Library Quantification kit. Every immunoSEQ 96-well plate was sequenced on a separate single-read 150-cycle Illumina NextSeq 550 flow cell. In the original analysis: Because the immunoSEQ output held only junctional sequences and lacked quality scores, the filtering could not match the filtering applied to full-length reads. To assign V/J genes and CDR3, sequences were annotated against IMGT germline references using PyIR, a Python wrapper for IgBLAST v1.9. Reads with weak V/J assignments (E-value above 1e-6), missing CDR3, stop codons, out-of-frame junctions, or ambiguous translated residues were removed. V3J clonotypes were defined as sequences sharing an identical inferred V gene, J gene, and CDR3 amino acid sequence. Percentage overlap between repertoires was computed as shared unique clonotypes divided by the size of the smaller repertoire. Richness of each repertoire was evaluated using RTK rarefaction, the Chao1 estimator, and Recon v2.1 estimates of unobserved clonotypes. Generation probabilities were computed with OLGA for all TCRbeta clonotypes obtained by the gDNA method from a handful of donors. The clones in this table, taken by TCRdb from immuneACCESS, are in-frame only. Not every clone is retained; where verified, under half of the shortfall comes from an unresolved V gene, and the cause of the rest is unknown. Clonal size and the V and J genes are those of that table, whereas D and trimming came from the DNA. Counted in this sample were hundreds of thousands of clones; about 96% of them appeared once. Around 0.25% of the sample is taken by the ten largest.

Comment on this clone: Its antigen has not been determined. Base qualities are not at hand, and no much larger clone is one base apart.

The sequence was obtained from a man under 40 in good health. The sequencing input was naive CD8+ T cells sorted from blood. The cell subset or site label on this specimen signifies: CD45RA+CCR7+.

The DNA sequence is TGTGCCATCAGTGAGGAGGGGGCCTACGAGCAGTACTTC. Translated, it reads CAISEEGAYEQYF. The chain is encoded by TRBV10-3 joined to TRBJ2-7; the D segment could be TRBD1, given 6 matching bases. V is clipped by 2 bases and J by 2 bases, and the sequence between their germline boundaries is 7 bases long. Reading the germline V gene gives CDR1 ENHRY and CDR2 SYGVKD. The cysteine opens and the phenylalanine closes a CDR3 of 13 amino acids. Only the CDR3 part of the read is kept: 39 bases, read in frame from the first base.